The 5 T cell receptor beta chains below all came from one sample that was sequenced in a study of blood T cell repertoires in COVID-19. The protocol was immunoSEQ multiplex PCR, while the TCRdb copy is restricted to in-frame clones and leaves out a portion. The sample has approximately 50,000 clones; over 90% are singletons. Input material: peripheral blood. These receptors all come from a man aged 50 to 60 with active COVID-19.

The rearrangement joins TRBV7-2 to TRBJ1-5, with 9 bases that match TRBD1. This CDR3 comprises 15 residues. The ends lost 4 bases at V and 0 bases at J; junction bases unmatched: 1. The germline gives CDR1 SGHTA, CDR2 FQGNSA. This CDR3 reads CASSSGQGSNQPQHF. CDR3 nucleotide sequence: TGTGCCAGCAGCTCGGGACAGGGTAGCAATCAGCCCCAGCATTTT.

The chain combines TRBV7-8 with TRBJ2-1, with no clear D. In germline, CDR1 is SGHVS, CDR2 FQNEAQ. There are 17 residues in the CDR3. The V end was cut by 2 bases, the J end by 2 bases, with 16 bases between. CDR3 DNA: TGTGCCAGCAGCTTACTAATTATCCTGTCTCCCTACAATGAGCAGTTCTTC. Protein sequence: CASSLLIILSPYNEQFF.

The gene calls are TRBV6-5 and TRBJ1-1, with D perhaps TRBD1 (5 bases). The germline V and J ends were trimmed by 6 bases and 0 bases, with 11 bases remaining between them. Germline CDR1 and CDR2: MNHEY and SVGAGI. CDR3 length equals 14 residues. The DNA of the CDR3 is TGTGCCAGCAGCCAACGACAGTTGAACACTGAAGCTTTCTTT. Protein sequence: CASSQRQLNTEAFF.

The rearrangement joins TRBV27 to TRBJ2-2; 9 positions agree with TRBD2. This CDR3 has 17 amino acids. CDR1 and CDR2 from the germline V gene are MNHEY and SMNVEV (reference sequence). V was clipped by 5 bases and J by 3 bases; unmatched bases: 10. The CDR3 region has the DNA TGTGCCAGCAGTCCTCAAATAGCGGGGGCGCACACCGGGGAGCTGTTTTTT. It is translated as CASSPQIAGAHTGELFF.

The chain has TRBV10-3 and TRBJ1-2; unclear D gene. Germline V gene sequence: CDR1 ENHRY, CDR2 SYGVKD. The CDR3 has 13 amino acids. The V end lost 6 bases, the J end lost 4 bases, and 12 bases lay between the germline ends. In nucleotides, the CDR3 is TGTGCCATCAGGGAACAGATGACCTATGGCTACACCTTC. Its translation: CAIREQMTYGYTF.